Presented here are 4 T cell receptor beta chains from one specimen sequenced in a study of sequential checkpoint blockade in melanoma. Generated by immunoSEQ multiplex PCR, the TCRdb table keeps only in-frame clones and is missing some. The sample has more than 20,000 clones, more than 75% seen once. Treatment of the sample: randomized to nivolumab then ipilimumab (arm A) or the reverse (arm B). The source was CD8+ T cells sorted from blood (inferred from file names), collected from a patient given nivolumab and ipilimumab in sequence. All receptors derive from a human donor with melanoma.

There are a few counts of this clone. The chain has TRBV5-5 and TRBJ2-3; 13 bases map to TRBD2. This CDR3 region has 16 residues. The junction had 5 bases not matched to a gene; V was cut back by 5 bases and J by 2 bases. The germline V gene has CDR1 SGHKS and CDR2 YYEKEE (reference sequence). The CDR3 nucleotides are TGTGCCAGCAGACCTACTAGCGGGAGGGCCACAGATACGCAGTATTTT. It yields the protein CASRPTSGRATDTQYF.

The chain employs TRBV29-1 and TRBJ1-2; D is possibly TRBD1 (6 bases). The germline V gene has CDR1 SQVTM and CDR2 ANQGSEA. The CDR3 extends over 13 amino acids. The V gene lost 5 bases and the J gene lost 2 bases, with 12 bases spanning the gap. The CDR3 here is CSVFQGNNYGYTF. In DNA, the CDR3 is TGCAGCGTTTTCCAGGGGAACAACTATGGCTACACCTTC.

The chain has TRBV19 and TRBJ1-2; D ambiguous. V dropped 5 bases and J dropped 0 bases, with 10 bases sitting between them. Germline V gives CDR1 LNHDA, CDR2 SQIVND (reference sequence). The length of the CDR3 is 14 residues. CDR3 bases: TGTGCCAGTAGTTTGGAGACCACTAACTATGGCTACACCTTC. Amino acid sequence: CASSLETTNYGYTF.

The V gene is TRBV19, the J gene TRBJ2-7, with 9 nucleotides matching TRBD2. J was trimmed by 4 bases and V by 1 base; bases with no gene match: 5. Germline assignment: CDR1 LNHDA and CDR2 SQIVND (reference sequence). This CDR3 comprises 15 residues. In DNA form, the CDR3 reads TGTGCCAGTAGTATAGTCGCGGGAGGGCCTTACGAGCAGTACTTC. It encodes CASSIVAGGPYEQYF.